This note documents a single TCR beta chain sequence. What it binds is unknown. The CDR3 consists of 12 residues. V was trimmed by 3 bases and J by 4 bases, leaving 6 bases between them. UMIs were added to TCR cDNA along with a universal primer site when it was made by 5'RACE template switching. Each CDR3 protein gets one entry after TCRdb re-called the 5' RACE reads with MiXCR. In the table there are approximately 260,000 distinct CDR3 sequences, 5.2% of which are singletons. These data belong to a study of T cells after yellow fever vaccination. Notes on the study in general: From the bulk population, abundant clonotypes could contaminate and appear within FACS-sorted repertoires. Shared CD4/CD8 clonotypes were a small share, likely from convergent recombination.

The chain joins TRBV12-3 or TRBV12-4 to TRBJ1-1; D remains unclear. Here the sequenced sample was CD4+ T cells sorted from PBMCs, taken on the day of the yellow fever booster vaccination. The clonotype originates from a man aged 18 to 29 who received the YFV17D yellow fever vaccine. For the CDR3, the DNA is TGTGCCAGCAGTTTCTCTCTCACTGAAGCTTTCTTT. Translated: CASSFSLTEAFF.